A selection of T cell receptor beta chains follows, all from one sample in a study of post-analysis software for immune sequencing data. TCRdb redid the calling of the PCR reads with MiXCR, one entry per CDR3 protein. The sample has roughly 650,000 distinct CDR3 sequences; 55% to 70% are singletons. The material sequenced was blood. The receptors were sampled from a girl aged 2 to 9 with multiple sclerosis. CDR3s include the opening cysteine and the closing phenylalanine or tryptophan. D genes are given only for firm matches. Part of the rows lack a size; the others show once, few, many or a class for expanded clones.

CDR3nt: TGTGCCACCAGCAGAGATCGGGCGGGGACTGAAGCTTTCTTT; CDR3aa: CATSRDRAGTEAFF; abundance: -; v_gene: TRBV15; d_gene: -; j_gene: TRBJ1-1
CDR3nt: TGCAGCGTTGTAATTTACGATGAGCAGTTCTTC; CDR3aa: CSVVIYDEQFF; abundance: -; v_gene: TRBV29-1; d_gene: -; j_gene: TRBJ2-1
CDR3nt: TGTGCCAGCAGCCCACCATGGGGACTTTCCTCCCGGGCTACGCAGTATTTT; CDR3aa: CASSPPWGLSSRATQYF; abundance: -; v_gene: TRBV12-3/TRBV12-4; d_gene: -; j_gene: TRBJ2-3
CDR3nt: TGCAGTGCTCGTGATGGGAGAGAGACCCAGTACTTC; CDR3aa: CSARDGRETQYF; abundance: few; v_gene: TRBV20-1; d_gene: -; j_gene: TRBJ2-5
CDR3nt: TGCGCCAGCAGCTTGACTGCCGGCGCTTTGAACACTGAAGCTTTCTTT; CDR3aa: CASSLTAGALNTEAFF; abundance: -; v_gene: TRBV5-1; d_gene: -; j_gene: TRBJ1-1
CDR3nt: TGTGCCAGTGCCTCGACAGATACGCAGTATTTT; CDR3aa: CASASTDTQYF; abundance: few; v_gene: TRBV11-2; d_gene: -; j_gene: TRBJ2-3
CDR3nt: TGCAGCGTTGCGGGGTTAGATACGCAGTATTTT; CDR3aa: CSVAGLDTQYF; abundance: -; v_gene: TRBV29-1; d_gene: -; j_gene: TRBJ2-3
CDR3nt: TGCAGCGTTGCTTTCCGACAGACTAGCACAGATACGCAGTATTTT; CDR3aa: CSVAFRQTSTDTQYF; abundance: -; v_gene: TRBV29-1; d_gene: -; j_gene: TRBJ2-3
CDR3nt: TGCAGCGTTTACGACGGTCCCACCGGGGAGCTGTTTTTT; CDR3aa: CSVYDGPTGELFF; abundance: -; v_gene: TRBV29-1; d_gene: -; j_gene: TRBJ2-2
CDR3nt: TGTGCCAGCAGCGCCACTAGCGGGAGTTCCTACGAGCAGTACTTC; CDR3aa: CASSATSGSSYEQYF; abundance: -; v_gene: TRBV11-1; d_gene: TRBD2; j_gene: TRBJ2-7
CDR3nt: TGTGCCAGCAGCCCTTTGGAGCGCACAGATACGCAGTATTTT; CDR3aa: CASSPLERTDTQYF; abundance: -; v_gene: TRBV3-1; d_gene: -; j_gene: TRBJ2-3
CDR3nt: TGTGCCATCGGAAAGGTGCCTAATCAGCCCCAGCATTTT; CDR3aa: CAIGKVPNQPQHF; abundance: -; v_gene: TRBV10-3; d_gene: -; j_gene: TRBJ1-5
CDR3nt: TGCAGTGCTAGGGGCCGTGCAGGGAGGGGTGAAAAACTGTTTTTT; CDR3aa: CSARGRAGRGEKLFF; abundance: -; v_gene: TRBV20-1; d_gene: -; j_gene: TRBJ1-4
CDR3nt: TGCAGTGCTAGCGGCAAATGGGACCAGTACTTC; CDR3aa: CSASGKWDQYF; abundance: -; v_gene: TRBV20-1; d_gene: -; j_gene: TRBJ2-4
CDR3nt: TGCGCCAGCAGCATGACAGAGTACGAGCAGTACTTC; CDR3aa: CASSMTEYEQYF; abundance: -; v_gene: TRBV5-1; d_gene: -; j_gene: TRBJ2-7
CDR3nt: TGTGCCAGCAGCTTAAAGGGCGGGAAACAAGAGACCCAGTACTTC; CDR3aa: CASSLKGGKQETQYF; abundance: few; v_gene: TRBV7-3; d_gene: -; j_gene: TRBJ2-5
CDR3nt: TGTGCCAGCAGCTTACGGGGAGGTGGAAACACCGGGGAGCTGTTTTTT; CDR3aa: CASSLRGGGNTGELFF; abundance: -; v_gene: TRBV7-8; d_gene: -; j_gene: TRBJ2-2
CDR3nt: TGTGCCAGCAGCCCCCAGGTTAGCACAGATACGCAGTATTTT; CDR3aa: CASSPQVSTDTQYF; abundance: -; v_gene: TRBV9; d_gene: -; j_gene: TRBJ2-3
CDR3nt: TGTGCCAGCAGCCTACAGACTAGTCTTGGGAATGAGCAGTTCTTC; CDR3aa: CASSLQTSLGNEQFF; abundance: -; v_gene: TRBV7-2; d_gene: -; j_gene: TRBJ2-1
CDR3nt: TGCAGCGACCTAGCGGGGCAAGAGACCCAGTACTTC; CDR3aa: CSDLAGQETQYF; abundance: few; v_gene: TRBV29-1; d_gene: TRBD2; j_gene: TRBJ2-5
CDR3nt: TGTGCCATCTCTGAAAGGCAGGGGGCGGAGGAGCAGTTCTTC; CDR3aa: CAISERQGAEEQFF; abundance: -; v_gene: TRBV10-3; d_gene: TRBD1; j_gene: TRBJ2-1
CDR3nt: TGTGCCTGGAGTGTACCTCTGACAGGGTCATCGAGGGCAGCTTTCTTT; CDR3aa: CAWSVPLTGSSRAAFF; abundance: -; v_gene: TRBV30; d_gene: TRBD1; j_gene: TRBJ1-1
CDR3nt: TGTGCCAGCTCGCATCGGACAGCCCAAGAGACCCAGTACTTC; CDR3aa: CASSHRTAQETQYF; abundance: -; v_gene: TRBV12-3/TRBV12-4; d_gene: -; j_gene: TRBJ2-5
CDR3nt: TGTGCCACCAGCAAAAAGGCCGGGACAGGGAGATGGGTCGGAACTGACACAGATACGCAGTATTTT; CDR3aa: CATSKKAGTGRWVGTDTDTQYF; abundance: -; v_gene: TRBV15; d_gene: TRBD1; j_gene: TRBJ2-3
CDR3nt: TGTGCCAGCAGTGAAAATAGGGACAGGGCCTACGAGCAGTACTTC; CDR3aa: CASSENRDRAYEQYF; abundance: -; v_gene: TRBV2; d_gene: TRBD1; j_gene: TRBJ2-7
CDR3nt: TGCAGTGCTAGAGAATCTCCGGCCGCTAACTATGGCTACACCTTC; CDR3aa: CSARESPAANYGYTF; abundance: -; v_gene: TRBV20-1; d_gene: -; j_gene: TRBJ1-2
CDR3nt: TGCGCCAGCAGCGATACAGCGAGCCAAGAGACCCAGTACTTC; CDR3aa: CASSDTASQETQYF; abundance: -; v_gene: TRBV5-1; d_gene: -; j_gene: TRBJ2-5
CDR3nt: TGCGCCAGCAGCAGAGGGGGGGTCGGCAACTATGGCTACACCTTC; CDR3aa: CASSRGGVGNYGYTF; abundance: few; v_gene: TRBV5-1; d_gene: -; j_gene: TRBJ1-2
CDR3nt: TGTGCCAGCAGTTACTTTCCCGACAGGACCCAAGAGACCCAGTACTTC; CDR3aa: CASSYFPDRTQETQYF; abundance: few; v_gene: TRBV6-5; d_gene: -; j_gene: TRBJ2-5
CDR3nt: TGTGCCAGCAGCCCAGGGACTAGCGGGAGGGAAGAGACCCAGTACTTC; CDR3aa: CASSPGTSGREETQYF; abundance: few; v_gene: TRBV7-3; d_gene: TRBD2; j_gene: TRBJ2-5
CDR3nt: TGCGCCAGCAGTCCTGGACAGGGGCGGATAGGTGAGCAGTTCTTC; CDR3aa: CASSPGQGRIGEQFF; abundance: -; v_gene: TRBV10-1; d_gene: TRBD1; j_gene: TRBJ2-1
CDR3nt: TGCGCCAGCAGCCAAGCCCGGACGGCCCTGAACACTGAAGCTTTCTTT; CDR3aa: CASSQARTALNTEAFF; abundance: -; v_gene: TRBV4-3; d_gene: -; j_gene: TRBJ1-1
CDR3nt: TGTGCCAGCGTCCGGGACAGGGGGATTGAGCAGTTCTTC; CDR3aa: CASVRDRGIEQFF; abundance: -; v_gene: TRBV2; d_gene: TRBD1; j_gene: TRBJ2-1
CDR3nt: TGTGCCAGCAGGTTACAGGGATTAGATACGCAGTATTTT; CDR3aa: CASRLQGLDTQYF; abundance: -; v_gene: TRBV6-5; d_gene: -; j_gene: TRBJ2-3